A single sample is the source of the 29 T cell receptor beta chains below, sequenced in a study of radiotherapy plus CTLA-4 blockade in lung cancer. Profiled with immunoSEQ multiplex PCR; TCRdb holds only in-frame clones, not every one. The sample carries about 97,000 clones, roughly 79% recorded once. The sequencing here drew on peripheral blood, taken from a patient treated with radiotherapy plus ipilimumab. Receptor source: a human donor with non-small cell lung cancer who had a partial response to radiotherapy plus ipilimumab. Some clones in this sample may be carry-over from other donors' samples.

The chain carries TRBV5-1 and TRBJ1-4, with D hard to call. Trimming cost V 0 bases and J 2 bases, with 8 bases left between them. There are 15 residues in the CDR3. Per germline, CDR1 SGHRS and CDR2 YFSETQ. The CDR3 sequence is CASSLDHGTNEKLFF. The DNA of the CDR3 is TGCGCCAGCAGCTTGGACCACGGGACTAATGAAAAACTGTTTTTT. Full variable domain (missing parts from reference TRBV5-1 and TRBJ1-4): KAGVTQTPRYLIKTRGQQVTLSCSPISGHRSVSWYQQTPGQGLQFLFEYFSETQRNKGNFPGRFSGRQFSNSRSEMNVSTLELGDSALYLCASSLDHGTNEKLFFGSGTQLSVL.

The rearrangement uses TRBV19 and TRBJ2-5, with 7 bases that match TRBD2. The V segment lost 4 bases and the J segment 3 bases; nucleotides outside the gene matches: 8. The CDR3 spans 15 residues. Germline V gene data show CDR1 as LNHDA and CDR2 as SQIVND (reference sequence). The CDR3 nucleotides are TGTGCCAGTAGTAGTTCCGCGGGAGCGGAAGAGACCCAGTACTTC. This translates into CASSSSAGAEETQYF.

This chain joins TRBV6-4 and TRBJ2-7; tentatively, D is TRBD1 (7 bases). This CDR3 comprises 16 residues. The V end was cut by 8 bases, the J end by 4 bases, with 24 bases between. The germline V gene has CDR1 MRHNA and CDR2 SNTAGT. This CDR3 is CASEIEPAGGTYEQYF. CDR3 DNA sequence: TGTGCCAGCGAGATAGAACCTGCAGGGGGGACTTACGAGCAGTACTTC.

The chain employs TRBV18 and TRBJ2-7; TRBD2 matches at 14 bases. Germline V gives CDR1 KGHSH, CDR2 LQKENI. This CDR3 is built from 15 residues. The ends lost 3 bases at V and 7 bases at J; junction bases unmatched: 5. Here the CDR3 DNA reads TGTGCCAGCTCACCGGGACTAGCGGGGGTAGGGGAGCAGTACTTC. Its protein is CASSPGLAGVGEQYF.

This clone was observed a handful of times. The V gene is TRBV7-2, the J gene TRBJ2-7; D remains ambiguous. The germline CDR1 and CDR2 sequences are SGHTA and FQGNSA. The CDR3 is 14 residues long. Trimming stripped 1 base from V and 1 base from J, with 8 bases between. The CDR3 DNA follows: TGTGCCAGCAGCTTAGACTCCGGTTCCTACGAGCAGTACTTC. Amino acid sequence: CASSLDSGSYEQYF.

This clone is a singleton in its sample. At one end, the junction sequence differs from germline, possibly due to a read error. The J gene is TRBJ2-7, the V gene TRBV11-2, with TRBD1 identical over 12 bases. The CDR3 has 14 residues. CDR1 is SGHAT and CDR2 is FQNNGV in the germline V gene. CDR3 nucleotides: TGTGCCAGCAGCTGGGGGACAGGGGGCTCAGGGTCTTCATTC. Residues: CASSWGTGGSGSSF.

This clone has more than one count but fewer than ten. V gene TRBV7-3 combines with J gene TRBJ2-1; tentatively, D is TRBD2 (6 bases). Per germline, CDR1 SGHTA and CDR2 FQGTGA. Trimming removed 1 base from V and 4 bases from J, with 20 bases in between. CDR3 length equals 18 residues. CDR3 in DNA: TGTGCCAGCAGCTTAATGCCCTTTCGAAGCGGGTTTTACAATGAGCAGTTCTTC. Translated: CASSLMPFRSGFYNEQFF.

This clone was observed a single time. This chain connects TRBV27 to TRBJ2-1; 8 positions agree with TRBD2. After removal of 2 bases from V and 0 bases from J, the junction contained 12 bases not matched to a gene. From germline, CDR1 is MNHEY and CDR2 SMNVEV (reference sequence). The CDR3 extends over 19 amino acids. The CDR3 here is CASSLDTRWAGGSYNEQFF. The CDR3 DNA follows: TGTGCCAGCAGTTTAGACACCCGTTGGGCGGGGGGCTCCTACAATGAGCAGTTCTTC.

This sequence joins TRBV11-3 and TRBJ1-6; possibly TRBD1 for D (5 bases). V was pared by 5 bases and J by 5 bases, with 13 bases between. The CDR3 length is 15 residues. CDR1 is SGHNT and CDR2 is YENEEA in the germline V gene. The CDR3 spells CASSLIQGNNSPLHF. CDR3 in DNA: TGTGCCAGCAGCCTCATCCAGGGTAATAATTCACCCCTCCACTTT. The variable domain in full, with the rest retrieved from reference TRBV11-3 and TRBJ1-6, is EAGVVQSPRYKIIEKKQPVAFWCNPISGHNTLYWYLQNLGQGPELLIRYENEEAVDDSQLPKDRFSAERLKGVDSTLKIQPAELGDSAVYLCASSLIQGNNSPLHFGNGTRLTVT.

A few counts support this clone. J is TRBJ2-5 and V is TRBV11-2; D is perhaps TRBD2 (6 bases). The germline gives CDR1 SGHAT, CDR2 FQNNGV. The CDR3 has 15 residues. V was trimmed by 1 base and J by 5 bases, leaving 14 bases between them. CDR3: CASSLAGVVAETQYF. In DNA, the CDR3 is TGTGCCAGCAGCTTAGCGGGGGTCGTAGCGGAGACCCAGTACTTC.

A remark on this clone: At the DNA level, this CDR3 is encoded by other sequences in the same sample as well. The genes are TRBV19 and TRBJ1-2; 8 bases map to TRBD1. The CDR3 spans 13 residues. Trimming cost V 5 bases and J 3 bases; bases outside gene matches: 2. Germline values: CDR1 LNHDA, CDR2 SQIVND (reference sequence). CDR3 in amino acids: CASSLTGDYGYTF. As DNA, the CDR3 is TGTGCCAGTAGTCTGACAGGGGACTATGGCTACACCTTC.

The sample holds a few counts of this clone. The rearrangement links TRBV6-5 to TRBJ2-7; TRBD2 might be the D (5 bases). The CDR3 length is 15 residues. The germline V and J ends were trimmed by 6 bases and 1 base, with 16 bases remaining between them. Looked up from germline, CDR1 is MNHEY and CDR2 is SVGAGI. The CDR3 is CASSPDWVFSYEQYF. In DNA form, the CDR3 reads TGTGCCAGCAGCCCGGACTGGGTTTTTTCCTACGAGCAGTACTTC.

The CDR3 sequence is CSAGTLGGYTF. CDR3 in DNA: TGCAGTGCCGGGACACTGGGAGGCTACACCTTC. V gene TRBV20-1 combines with J gene TRBJ1-2; D is perhaps TRBD1 (6 bases). Germline assignment: CDR1 DFQATT and CDR2 SNEGSKA (reference sequence). This CDR3 comprises 11 residues. Trimming removed 6 bases at V and 8 bases at J, with 13 bases between.

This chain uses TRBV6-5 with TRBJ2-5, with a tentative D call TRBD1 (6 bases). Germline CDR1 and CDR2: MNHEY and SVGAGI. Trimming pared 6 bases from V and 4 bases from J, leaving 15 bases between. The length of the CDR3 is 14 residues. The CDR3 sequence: CASSHRQGLETQYF. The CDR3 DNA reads TGTGCCAGCAGCCATAGGCAGGGGTTAGAGACCCAGTACTTC.

CDR3 region: CASSSQTGLADNEQFF. The CDR3 nucleotides are TGTGCCAGCAGCAGCCAAACGGGACTAGCGGACAATGAGCAGTTCTTC. The genes are TRBV11-2 and TRBJ2-1; the match to TRBD2 covers 11 bases. Per the germline V gene, CDR1 is SGHAT and CDR2 is FQNNGV. This CDR3 is built from 16 residues. After removal of 5 bases from V and 5 bases from J, the junction contained 8 bases not matched to a gene.

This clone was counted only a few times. The DNA for the CDR3 is TGTGCCAGCAGTGAAGGTTGGAGCGGCAATCAGCCCCAGCATTTT. It is translated as CASSEGWSGNQPQHF. This sequence joins TRBV6-1 and TRBJ1-5, with unresolved D. The germline CDR1 and CDR2 sequences are MNHNS and SASEGT. The CDR3 is made up of 15 amino acids. The V and J ends lost 1 base and 2 bases respectively, with 9 bases between them.

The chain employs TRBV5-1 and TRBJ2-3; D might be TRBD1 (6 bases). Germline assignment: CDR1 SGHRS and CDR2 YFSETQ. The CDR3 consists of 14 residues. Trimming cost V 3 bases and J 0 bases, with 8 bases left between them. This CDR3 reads CASSSGDSTDTQYF. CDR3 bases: TGCGCCAGCAGCTCAGGGGATAGCACAGATACGCAGTATTTT.

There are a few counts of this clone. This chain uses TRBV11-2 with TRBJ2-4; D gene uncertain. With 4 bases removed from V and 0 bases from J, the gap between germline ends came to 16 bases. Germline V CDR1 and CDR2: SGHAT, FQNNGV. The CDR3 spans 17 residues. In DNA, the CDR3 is TGTGCCAGCAGCTCCCTACTCGGGTCGCTAGCCAAAAACATTCAGTACTTC. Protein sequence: CASSSLLGSLAKNIQYF.

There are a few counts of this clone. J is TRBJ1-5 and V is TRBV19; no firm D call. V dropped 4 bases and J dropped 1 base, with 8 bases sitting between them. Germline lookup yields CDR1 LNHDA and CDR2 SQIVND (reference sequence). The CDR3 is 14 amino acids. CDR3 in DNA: TGTGCCAGTAGTAACGTAGTCAGCAATCAGCCCCAGCATTTT. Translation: CASSNVVSNQPQHF.

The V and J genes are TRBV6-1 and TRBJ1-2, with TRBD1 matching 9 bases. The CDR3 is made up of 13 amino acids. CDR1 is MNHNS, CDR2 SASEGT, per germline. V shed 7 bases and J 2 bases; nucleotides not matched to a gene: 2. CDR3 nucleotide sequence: TGTGCCAGCATGGGACAGGGAAACTATGGCTACACCTTC. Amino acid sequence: CASMGQGNYGYTF.

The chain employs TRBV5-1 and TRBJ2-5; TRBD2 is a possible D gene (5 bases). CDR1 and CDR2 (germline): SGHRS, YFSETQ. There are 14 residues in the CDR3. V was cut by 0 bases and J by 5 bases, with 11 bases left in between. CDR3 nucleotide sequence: TGCGCCAGCAGCTTGGGACTAACCTTCGAGACCCAGTACTTC. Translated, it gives CASSLGLTFETQYF.

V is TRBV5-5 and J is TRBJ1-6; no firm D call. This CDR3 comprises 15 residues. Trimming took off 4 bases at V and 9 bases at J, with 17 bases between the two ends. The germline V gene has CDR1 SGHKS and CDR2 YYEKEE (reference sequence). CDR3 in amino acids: CASSARVGSGSPLHF. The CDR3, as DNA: TGTGCCAGCAGCGCCAGAGTGGGCAGTGGTTCACCCCTCCACTTT. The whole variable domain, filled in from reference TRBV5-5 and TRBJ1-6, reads DAGVTQSPTHLIKTRGQQVTLRCSPISGHKSVSWYQQVLGQGPQFIFQYYEKEERGRGNFPDRFSARQFPNYSSELNVNALLLGDSALYLCASSARVGSGSPLHFGNGTRLTVT.

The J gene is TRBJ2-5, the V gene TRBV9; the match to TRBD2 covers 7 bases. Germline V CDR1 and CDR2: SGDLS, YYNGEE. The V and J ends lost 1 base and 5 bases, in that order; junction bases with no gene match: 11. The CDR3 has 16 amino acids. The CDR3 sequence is CASSVSPSGVTETQYF. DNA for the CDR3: TGTGCCAGCAGCGTATCCCCTAGCGGTGTCACGGAGACCCAGTACTTC.

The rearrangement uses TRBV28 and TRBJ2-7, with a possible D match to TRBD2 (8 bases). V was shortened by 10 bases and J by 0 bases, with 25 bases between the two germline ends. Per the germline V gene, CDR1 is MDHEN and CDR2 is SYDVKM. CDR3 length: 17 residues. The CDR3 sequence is CAIGGDSNGRFSYEQYF. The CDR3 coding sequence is TGTGCCATCGGGGGGGACAGCAATGGACGTTTCTCCTACGAGCAGTACTTC.

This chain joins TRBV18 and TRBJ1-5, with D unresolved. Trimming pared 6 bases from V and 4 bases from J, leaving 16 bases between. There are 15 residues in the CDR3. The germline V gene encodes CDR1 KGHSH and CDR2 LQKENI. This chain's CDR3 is CASSDEGGINQPQHF. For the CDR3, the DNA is TGTGCCAGCTCCGACGAGGGAGGGATAAATCAGCCCCAGCATTTT.

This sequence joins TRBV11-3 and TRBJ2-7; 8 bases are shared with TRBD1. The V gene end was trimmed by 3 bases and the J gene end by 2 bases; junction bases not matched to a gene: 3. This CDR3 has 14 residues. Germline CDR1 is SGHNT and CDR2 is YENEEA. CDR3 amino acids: CASSLGQETYEQYF. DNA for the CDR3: TGTGCCAGCAGCTTGGGACAGGAGACCTACGAGCAGTACTTC.

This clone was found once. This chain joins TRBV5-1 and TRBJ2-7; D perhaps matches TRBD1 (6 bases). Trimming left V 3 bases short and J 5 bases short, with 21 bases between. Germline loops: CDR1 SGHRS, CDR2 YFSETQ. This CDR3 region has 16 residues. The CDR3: CASSSARLPDRHEQYF. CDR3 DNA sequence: TGCGCCAGCAGCTCAGCTCGACTCCCGGACAGACACGAGCAGTACTTC.

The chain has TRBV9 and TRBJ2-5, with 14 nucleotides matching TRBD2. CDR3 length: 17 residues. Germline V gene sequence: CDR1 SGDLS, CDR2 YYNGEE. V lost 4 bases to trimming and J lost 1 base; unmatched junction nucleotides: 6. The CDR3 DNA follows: TGTGCCAGCAGCTTCGGACTAGCGGGAGGACTCCAAGAGACCCAGTACTTC. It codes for CASSFGLAGGLQETQYF.

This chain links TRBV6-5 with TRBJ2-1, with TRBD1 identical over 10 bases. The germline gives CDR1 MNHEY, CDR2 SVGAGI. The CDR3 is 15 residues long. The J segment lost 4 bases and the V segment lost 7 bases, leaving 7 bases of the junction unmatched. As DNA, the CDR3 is TGTGCCAGCACGCCGGGACAGGGGCTATACAATGAGCAGTTCTTC. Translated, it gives CASTPGQGLYNEQFF.